This T cell receptor (beta chain) was found in a study of identical twins. One entry per CDR3 protein results from TCRdb running MiXCR on the 5' RACE reads. Among 700,000 or so distinct CDR3 sequences, 20% to 25% were seen once, and the ten largest hold 4.3%. J gave up 6 bases and V 7 bases, and 7 bases lay outside the gene matches. Germline CDR1 is DFQATT and CDR2 is SNEGSKA (reference sequence). This CDR3 spans 13 amino acids. This clonotype was detected a few times. The data were also submitted as part of a second study, on T cells expressing NK-cell markers. That source reports: Whether expanded NKG2C+ T cell clones were HCMV specific stayed uncertain.

The sequencing input was PBMCs. V usage is TRBV20-1 and J usage is TRBJ2-1, with 9 bases that match TRBD1. The source is a woman under 30 in good health. The CDR3 spells CSVPGQGVNEQFF. Here the CDR3 DNA reads TGCAGTGTACCGGGACAGGGAGTCAATGAGCAGTTCTTC.